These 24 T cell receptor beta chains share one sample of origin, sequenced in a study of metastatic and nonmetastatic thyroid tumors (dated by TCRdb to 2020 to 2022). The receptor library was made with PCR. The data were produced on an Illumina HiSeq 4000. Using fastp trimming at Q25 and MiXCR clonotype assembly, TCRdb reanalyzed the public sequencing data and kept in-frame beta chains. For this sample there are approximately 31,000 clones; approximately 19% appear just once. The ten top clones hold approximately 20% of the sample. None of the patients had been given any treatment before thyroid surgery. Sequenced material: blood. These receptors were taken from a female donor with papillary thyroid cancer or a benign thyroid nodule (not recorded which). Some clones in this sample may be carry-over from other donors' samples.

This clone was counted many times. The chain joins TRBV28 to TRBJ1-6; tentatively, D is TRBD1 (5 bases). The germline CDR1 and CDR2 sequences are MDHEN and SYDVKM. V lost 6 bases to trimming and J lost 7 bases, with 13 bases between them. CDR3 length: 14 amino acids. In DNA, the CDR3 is TGTGCCAGCAGATTACCTACAGGAAATTCACCCCTCCACTTT. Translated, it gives CASRLPTGNSPLHF.

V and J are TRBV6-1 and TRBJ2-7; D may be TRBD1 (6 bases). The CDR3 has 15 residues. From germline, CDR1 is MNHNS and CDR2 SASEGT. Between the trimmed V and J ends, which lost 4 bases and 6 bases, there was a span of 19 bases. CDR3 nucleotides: TGTGCCAGCAGTGGGGGTCAGGGGCAGCTTGGCGAGCAGTACTTC. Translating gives CASSGGQGQLGEQYF.

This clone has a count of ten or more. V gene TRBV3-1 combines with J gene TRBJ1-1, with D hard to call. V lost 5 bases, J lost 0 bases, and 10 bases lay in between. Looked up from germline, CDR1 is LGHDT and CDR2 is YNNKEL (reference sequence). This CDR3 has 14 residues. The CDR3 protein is CASSYRPVNTEAFF. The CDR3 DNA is TGTGCCAGCAGCTATAGACCGGTGAACACTGAAGCTTTCTTT.

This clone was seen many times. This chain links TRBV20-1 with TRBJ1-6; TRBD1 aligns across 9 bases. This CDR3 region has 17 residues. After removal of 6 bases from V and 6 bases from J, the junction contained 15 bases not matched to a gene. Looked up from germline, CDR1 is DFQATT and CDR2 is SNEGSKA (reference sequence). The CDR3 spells CSARDPRQGVSNSPLHF. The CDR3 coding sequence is TGCAGTGCCAGGGACCCCAGACAGGGGGTCTCTAATTCACCCCTCCACTTT.

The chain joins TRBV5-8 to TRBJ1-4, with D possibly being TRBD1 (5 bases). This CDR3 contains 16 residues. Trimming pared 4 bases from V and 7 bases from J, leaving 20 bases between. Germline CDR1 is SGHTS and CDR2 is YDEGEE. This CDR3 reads CASSPKQTAAFEKLFF. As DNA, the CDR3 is TGTGCCAGCAGCCCTAAGCAGACAGCCGCCTTTGAAAAACTGTTTTTT.

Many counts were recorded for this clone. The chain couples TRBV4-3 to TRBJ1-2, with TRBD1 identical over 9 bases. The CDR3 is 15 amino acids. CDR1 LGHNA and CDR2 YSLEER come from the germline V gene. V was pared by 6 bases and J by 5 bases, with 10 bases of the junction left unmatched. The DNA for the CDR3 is TGCGCCAGCAGTCTTAATCCGGGACAGGGTTATGGCTACACCTTC. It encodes CASSLNPGQGYGYTF.

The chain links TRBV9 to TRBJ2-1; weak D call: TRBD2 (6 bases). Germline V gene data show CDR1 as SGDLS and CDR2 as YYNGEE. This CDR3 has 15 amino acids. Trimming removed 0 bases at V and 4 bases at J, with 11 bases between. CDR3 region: CASSVAGLTYNEQFF. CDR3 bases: TGTGCCAGCAGCGTAGCAGGACTAACTTACAATGAGCAGTTCTTC.

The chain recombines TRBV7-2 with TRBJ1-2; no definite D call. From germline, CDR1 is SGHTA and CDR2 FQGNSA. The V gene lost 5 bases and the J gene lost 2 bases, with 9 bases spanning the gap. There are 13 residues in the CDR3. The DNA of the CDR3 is TGTGCCAGCAGCCGAGGAGGGAACTATGGCTACACCTTC. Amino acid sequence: CASSRGGNYGYTF.

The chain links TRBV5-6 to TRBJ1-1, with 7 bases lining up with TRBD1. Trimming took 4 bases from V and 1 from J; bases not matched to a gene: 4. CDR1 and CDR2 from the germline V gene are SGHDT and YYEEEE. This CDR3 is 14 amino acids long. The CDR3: CASSVGTANTEAFF. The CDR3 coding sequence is TGTGCCAGCAGCGTCGGGACAGCGAACACTGAAGCTTTCTTT.

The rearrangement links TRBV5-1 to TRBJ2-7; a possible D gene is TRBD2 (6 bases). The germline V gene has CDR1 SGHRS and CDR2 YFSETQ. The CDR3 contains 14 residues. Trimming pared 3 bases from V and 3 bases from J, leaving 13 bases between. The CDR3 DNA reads TGCGCCAGCAGCTCTGGCGGGGCATACTACGAGCAGTACTTC. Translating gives CASSSGGAYYEQYF.

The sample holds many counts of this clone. The CDR3 here is CASSAMDTDNEQFF. DNA for the CDR3: TGTGCCAGCAGCGCCATGGACACAGACAATGAGCAGTTCTTC. The chain couples TRBV9 to TRBJ2-1; tentative D call: TRBD1 (5 bases). From germline, CDR1 is SGDLS and CDR2 YYNGEE. The V end lost 3 bases, the J end lost 5 bases, and 12 bases lay between the germline ends. The CDR3 totals 14 residues.

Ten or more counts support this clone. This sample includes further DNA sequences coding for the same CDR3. CDR3: CSARDLREQEKLFF. CDR3 DNA: TGCAGTGCTAGAGATCTCAGGGAGCAGGAAAAACTGTTTTTT. The rearrangement joins TRBV20-1 to TRBJ1-4, with D tentatively TRBD1 (5 bases). The V end lost 0 bases, the J end lost 8 bases, and 13 bases lay between the germline ends. There are 14 residues in the CDR3. Per germline, CDR1 DFQATT and CDR2 SNEGSKA (reference sequence).

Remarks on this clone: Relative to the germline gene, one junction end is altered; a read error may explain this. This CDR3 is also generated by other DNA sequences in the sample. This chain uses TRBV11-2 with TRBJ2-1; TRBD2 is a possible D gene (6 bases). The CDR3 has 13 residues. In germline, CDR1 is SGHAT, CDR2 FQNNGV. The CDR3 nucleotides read TGTGCCAGTAGCTCGCTGAGGACCGCCGGGAGGTTCTTC. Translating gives CASSSLRTAGRFF.

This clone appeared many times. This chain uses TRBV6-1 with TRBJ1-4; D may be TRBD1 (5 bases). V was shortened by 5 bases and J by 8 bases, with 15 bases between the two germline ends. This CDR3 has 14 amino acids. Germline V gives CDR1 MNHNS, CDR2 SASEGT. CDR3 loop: CASSTGDIVEKLFF. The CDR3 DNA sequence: TGTGCCAGCAGTACAGGTGATATTGTGGAAAAACTGTTTTTT.

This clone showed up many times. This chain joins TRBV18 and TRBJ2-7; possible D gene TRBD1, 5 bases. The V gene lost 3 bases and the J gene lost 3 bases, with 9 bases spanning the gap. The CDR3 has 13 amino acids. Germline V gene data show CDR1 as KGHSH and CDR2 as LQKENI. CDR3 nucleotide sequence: TGTGCCAGCTCACCGGACACCCTCTACGAGCAGTACTTC. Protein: CASSPDTLYEQYF. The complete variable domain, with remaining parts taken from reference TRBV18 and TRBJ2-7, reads NAGVMQNPRHLVRRRGQEARLRCSPMKGHSHVYWYRQLPEEGLKFMVYLQKENIIDESGMPKERFSAEFPKEGPSILRIQQVVRGDSAAYFCASSPDTLYEQYFGPGTRLTVT.

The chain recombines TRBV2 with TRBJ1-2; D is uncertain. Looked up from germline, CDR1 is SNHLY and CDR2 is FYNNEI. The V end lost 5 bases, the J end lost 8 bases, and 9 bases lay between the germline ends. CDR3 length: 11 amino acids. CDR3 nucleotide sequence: TGTGCCAGCAGTCAGGAGCGCGGCTACACCTTC. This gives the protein CASSQERGYTF.

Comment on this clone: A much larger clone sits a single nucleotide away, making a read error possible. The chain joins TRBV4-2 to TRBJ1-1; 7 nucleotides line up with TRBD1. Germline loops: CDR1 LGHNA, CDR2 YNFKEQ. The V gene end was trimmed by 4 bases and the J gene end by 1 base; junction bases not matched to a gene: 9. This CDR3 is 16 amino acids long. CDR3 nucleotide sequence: TGTGCCAGCAGCCCTCCCTGGACAGGCACGAACACTGAAGCTTTCTTT. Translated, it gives CASSPPWTGTNTEAFF.

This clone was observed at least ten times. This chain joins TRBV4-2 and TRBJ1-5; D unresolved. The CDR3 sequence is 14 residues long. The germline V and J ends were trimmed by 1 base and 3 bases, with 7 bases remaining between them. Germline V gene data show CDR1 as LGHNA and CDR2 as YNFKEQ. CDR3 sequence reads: CASSQVGNNQPQHF. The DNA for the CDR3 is TGTGCCAGCAGCCAAGTCGGCAACAATCAGCCCCAGCATTTT.

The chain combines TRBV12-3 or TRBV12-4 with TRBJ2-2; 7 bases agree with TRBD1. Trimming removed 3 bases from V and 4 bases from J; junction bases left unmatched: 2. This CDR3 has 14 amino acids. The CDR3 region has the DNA TGTGCCAGCAGTTTGTCAGGGGGCACCGGGGAGCTGTTTTTT. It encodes CASSLSGGTGELFF.

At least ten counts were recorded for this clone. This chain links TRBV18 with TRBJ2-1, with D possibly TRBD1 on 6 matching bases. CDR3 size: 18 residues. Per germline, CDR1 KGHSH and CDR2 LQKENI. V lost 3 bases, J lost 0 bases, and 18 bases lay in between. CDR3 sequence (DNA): TGTGCCAGCTCACCGAGTTGGGGGCCCCAGAGCTCCTACAATGAGCAGTTCTTC. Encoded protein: CASSPSWGPQSSYNEQFF.

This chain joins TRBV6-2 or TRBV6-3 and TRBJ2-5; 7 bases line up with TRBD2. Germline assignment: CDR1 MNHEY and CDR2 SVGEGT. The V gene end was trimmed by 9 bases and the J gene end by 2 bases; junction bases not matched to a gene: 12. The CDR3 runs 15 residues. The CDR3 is CARSGSGTIQETQYF. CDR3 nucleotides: TGTGCCAGAAGTGGATCCGGGACTATACAAGAGACCCAGTACTTC.

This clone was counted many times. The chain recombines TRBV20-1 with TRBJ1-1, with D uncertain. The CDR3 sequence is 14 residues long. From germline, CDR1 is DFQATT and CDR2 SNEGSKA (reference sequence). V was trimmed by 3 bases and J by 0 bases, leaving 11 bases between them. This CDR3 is CSASMAALNTEAFF. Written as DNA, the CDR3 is TGCAGTGCTAGTATGGCAGCGTTGAACACTGAAGCTTTCTTT.

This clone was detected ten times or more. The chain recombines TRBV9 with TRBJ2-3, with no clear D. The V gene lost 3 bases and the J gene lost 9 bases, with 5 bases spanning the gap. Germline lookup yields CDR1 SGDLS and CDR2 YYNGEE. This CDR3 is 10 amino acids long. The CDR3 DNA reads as TGTGCCAGCAGCGGTGACACGCAGTATTTT. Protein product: CASSGDTQYF.

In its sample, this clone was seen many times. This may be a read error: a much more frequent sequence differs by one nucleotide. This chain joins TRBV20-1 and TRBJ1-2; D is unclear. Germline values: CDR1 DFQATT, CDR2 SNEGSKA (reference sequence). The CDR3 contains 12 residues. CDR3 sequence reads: CGARWSDYGYTF. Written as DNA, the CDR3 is TGCGGTGCTAGATGGAGCGACTATGGCTACACCTTC.